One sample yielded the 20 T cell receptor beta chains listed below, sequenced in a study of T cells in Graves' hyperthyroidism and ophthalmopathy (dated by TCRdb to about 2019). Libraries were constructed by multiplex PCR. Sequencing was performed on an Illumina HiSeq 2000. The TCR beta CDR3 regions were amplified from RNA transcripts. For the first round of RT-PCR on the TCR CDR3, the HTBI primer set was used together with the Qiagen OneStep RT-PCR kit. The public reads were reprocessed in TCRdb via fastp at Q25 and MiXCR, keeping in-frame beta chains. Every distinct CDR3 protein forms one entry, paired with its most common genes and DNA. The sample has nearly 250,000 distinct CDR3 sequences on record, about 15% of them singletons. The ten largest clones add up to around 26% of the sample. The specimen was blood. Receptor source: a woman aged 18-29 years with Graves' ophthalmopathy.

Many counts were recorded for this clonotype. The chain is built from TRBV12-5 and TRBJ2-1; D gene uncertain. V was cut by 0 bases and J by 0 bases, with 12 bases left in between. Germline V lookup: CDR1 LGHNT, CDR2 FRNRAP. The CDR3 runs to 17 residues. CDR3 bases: TGTGCTAGTGGTTTGGTAGGCACGACGAGCTCCTACAATGAGCAGTTCTTC. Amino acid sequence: CASGLVGTTSSYNEQFF.

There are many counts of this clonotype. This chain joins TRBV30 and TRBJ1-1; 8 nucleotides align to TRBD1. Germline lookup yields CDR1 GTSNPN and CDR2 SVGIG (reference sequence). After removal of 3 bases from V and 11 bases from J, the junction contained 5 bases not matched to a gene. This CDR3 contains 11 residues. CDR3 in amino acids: CAWRRTGGAFF. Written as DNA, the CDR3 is TGTGCCTGGAGGCGCACAGGGGGGGCTTTCTTT.

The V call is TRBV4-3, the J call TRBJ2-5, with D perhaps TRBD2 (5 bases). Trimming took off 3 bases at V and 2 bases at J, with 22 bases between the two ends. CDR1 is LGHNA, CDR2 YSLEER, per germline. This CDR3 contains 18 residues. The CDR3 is CASSQNTAGVGPQETQYF. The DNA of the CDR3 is TGCGCCAGCAGCCAGAATACCGCCGGGGTAGGACCACAAGAGACCCAGTACTTC.

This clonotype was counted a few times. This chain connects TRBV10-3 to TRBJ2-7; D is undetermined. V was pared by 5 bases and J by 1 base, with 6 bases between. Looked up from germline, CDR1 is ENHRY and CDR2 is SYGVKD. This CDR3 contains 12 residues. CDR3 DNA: TGTGCCATCAGTTCAGTTTCCTACGAGCAGTACTTC. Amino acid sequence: CAISSVSYEQYF.

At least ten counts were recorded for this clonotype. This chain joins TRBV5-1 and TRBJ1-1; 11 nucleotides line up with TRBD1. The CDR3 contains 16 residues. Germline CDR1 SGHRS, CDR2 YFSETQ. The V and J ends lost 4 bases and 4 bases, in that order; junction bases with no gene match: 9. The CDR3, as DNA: TGCGCCAGCAGCATAACCCCCGGGACAGGGGGCACTGAAGCTTTCTTT. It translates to CASSITPGTGGTEAFF.

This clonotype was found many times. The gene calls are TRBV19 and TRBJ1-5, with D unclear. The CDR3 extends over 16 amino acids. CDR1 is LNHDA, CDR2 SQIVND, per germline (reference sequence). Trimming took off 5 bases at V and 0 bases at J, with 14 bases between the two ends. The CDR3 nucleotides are TGTGCCAGTAGTTCGGTGGGATCCTATAGCAATCAGCCCCAGCATTTT. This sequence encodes CASSSVGSYSNQPQHF.

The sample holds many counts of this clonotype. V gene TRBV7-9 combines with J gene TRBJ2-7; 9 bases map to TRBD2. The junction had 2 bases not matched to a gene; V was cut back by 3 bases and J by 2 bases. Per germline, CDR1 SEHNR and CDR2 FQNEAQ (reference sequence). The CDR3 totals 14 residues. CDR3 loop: CASSLGTSPYEQYF. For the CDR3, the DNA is TGTGCCAGCAGCTTGGGGACTAGCCCCTACGAGCAGTACTTC. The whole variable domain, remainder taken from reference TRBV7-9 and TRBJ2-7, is DTGVSQNPRHKITKRGQNVTFRCDPISEHNRLYWYRQTLGQGPEFLTYFQNEAQLEKSRLLSDRFSAERPKGSFSTLEIQRTEQGDSAMYLCASSLGTSPYEQYFGPGTRLTVT.

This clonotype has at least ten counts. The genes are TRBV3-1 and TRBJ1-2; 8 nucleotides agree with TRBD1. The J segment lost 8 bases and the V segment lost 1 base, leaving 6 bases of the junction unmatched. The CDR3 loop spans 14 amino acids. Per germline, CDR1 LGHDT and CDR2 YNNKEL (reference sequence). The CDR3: CASSQGAGTGGYTF. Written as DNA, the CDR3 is TGTGCCAGCAGCCAAGGGGCCGGGACAGGCGGCTACACCTTC.

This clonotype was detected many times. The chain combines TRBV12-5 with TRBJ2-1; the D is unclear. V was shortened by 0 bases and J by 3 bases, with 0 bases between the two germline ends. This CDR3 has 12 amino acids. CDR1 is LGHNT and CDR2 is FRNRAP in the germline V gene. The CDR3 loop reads CASGLVYNEQFF. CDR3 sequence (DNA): TGTGCTAGTGGTTTGGTCTACAATGAGCAGTTCTTC.

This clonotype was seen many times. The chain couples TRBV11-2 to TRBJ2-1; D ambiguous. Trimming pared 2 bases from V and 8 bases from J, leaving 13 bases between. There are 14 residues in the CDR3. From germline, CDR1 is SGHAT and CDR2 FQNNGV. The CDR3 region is CASSLIPAAHEQFF. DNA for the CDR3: TGTGCCAGCAGCTTAATCCCCGCGGCGCATGAGCAGTTCTTC.

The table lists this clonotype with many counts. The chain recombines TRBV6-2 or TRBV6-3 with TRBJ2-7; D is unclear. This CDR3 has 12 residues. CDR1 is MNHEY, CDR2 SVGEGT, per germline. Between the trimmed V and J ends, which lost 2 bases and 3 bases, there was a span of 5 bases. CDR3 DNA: TGTGCCAGCAGTTACGTGGTCTACGAGCAGTACTTC. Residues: CASSYVVYEQYF.

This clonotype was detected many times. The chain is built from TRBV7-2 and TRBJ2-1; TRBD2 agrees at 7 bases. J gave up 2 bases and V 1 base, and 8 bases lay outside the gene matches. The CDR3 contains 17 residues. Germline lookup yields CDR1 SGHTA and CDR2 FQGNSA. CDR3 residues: CASSLGVLSGAYNEQFF. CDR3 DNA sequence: TGTGCCAGCAGCTTAGGAGTTTTGAGCGGGGCCTACAATGAGCAGTTCTTC.

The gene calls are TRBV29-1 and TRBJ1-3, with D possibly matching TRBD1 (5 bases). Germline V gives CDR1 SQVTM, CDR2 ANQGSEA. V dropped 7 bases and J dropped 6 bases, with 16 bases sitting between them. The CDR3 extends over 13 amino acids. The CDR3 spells CSANRRGENTIYF. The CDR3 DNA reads TGCAGCGCCAACCGACGGGGGGAAAACACCATATATTTT.

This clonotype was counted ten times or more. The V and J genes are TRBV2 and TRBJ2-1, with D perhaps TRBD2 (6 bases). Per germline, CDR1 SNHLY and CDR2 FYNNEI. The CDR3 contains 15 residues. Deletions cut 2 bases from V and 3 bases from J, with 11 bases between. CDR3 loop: CASSELGEDYNEQFF. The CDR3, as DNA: TGTGCCAGCAGTGAACTGGGGGAGGACTACAATGAGCAGTTCTTC. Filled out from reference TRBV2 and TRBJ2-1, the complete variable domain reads EPEVTQTPSHQVTQMGQEVILRCVPISNHLYFYWYRQILGQKVEFLVSFYNNEISEKSEIFDDQFSVERPDGSNFTLKIRSTKLEDSAMYFCASSELGEDYNEQFFGPGTRLTVL.

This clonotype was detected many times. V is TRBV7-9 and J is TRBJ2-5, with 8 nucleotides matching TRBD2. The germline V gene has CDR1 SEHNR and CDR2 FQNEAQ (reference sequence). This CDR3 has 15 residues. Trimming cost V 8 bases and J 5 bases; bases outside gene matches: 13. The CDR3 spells CASHGQRERGETQYF. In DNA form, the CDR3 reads TGTGCCAGCCACGGGCAGCGGGAGAGGGGGGAGACCCAGTACTTC.

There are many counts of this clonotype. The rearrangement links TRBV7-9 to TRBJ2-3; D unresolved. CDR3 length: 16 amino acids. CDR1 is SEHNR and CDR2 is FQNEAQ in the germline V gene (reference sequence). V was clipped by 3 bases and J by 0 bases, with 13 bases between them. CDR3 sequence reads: CASSFSPSPSTDTQYF. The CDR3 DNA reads TGTGCCAGCAGCTTCTCGCCAAGCCCTAGCACAGATACGCAGTATTTT.

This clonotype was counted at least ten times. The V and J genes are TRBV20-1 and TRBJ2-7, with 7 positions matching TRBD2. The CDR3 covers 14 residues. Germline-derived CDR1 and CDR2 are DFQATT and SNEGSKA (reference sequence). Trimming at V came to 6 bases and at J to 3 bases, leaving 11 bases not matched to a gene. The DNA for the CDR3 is TGCAGTGCCATTGCTGCTAGCGGTATCTACGAGCAGTACTTC. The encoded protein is CSAIAASGIYEQYF.

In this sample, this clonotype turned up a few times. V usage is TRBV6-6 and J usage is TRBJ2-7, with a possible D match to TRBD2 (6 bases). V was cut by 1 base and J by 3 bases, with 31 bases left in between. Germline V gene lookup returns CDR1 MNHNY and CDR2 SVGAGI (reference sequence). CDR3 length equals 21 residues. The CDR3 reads CASSYCWDLRCSQGPYYEQYF. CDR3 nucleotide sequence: TGTGCCAGCAGTTACTGTTGGGACTTGCGATGCAGTCAGGGCCCTTACTACGAGCAGTACTTC.

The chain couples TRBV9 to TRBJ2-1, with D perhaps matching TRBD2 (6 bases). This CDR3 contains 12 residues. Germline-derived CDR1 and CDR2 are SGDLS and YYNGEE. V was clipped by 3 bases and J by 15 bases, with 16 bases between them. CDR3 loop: CASSAAPGELFF. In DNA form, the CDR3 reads TGTGCCAGCAGCGCTGCCCCGGGAGAACTGTTCTTC. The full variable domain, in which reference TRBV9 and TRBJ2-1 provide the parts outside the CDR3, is DSGVTQTPKHLITATGQRVTLRCSPRSGDLSVYWYQQSLDQGLQFLIQYYNGEERAKGNILERFSAQQFPDLHSELNLSSLELGDSALYFCASSAAPGELFFGPGTRLTVL.

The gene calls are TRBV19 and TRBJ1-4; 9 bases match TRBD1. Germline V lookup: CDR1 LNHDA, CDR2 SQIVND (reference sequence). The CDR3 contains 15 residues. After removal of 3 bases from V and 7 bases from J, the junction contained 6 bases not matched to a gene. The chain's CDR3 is CASSILGQGSEKLFF. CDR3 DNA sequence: TGTGCCAGTAGTATCCTGGGACAGGGTTCTGAAAAACTGTTTTTT.